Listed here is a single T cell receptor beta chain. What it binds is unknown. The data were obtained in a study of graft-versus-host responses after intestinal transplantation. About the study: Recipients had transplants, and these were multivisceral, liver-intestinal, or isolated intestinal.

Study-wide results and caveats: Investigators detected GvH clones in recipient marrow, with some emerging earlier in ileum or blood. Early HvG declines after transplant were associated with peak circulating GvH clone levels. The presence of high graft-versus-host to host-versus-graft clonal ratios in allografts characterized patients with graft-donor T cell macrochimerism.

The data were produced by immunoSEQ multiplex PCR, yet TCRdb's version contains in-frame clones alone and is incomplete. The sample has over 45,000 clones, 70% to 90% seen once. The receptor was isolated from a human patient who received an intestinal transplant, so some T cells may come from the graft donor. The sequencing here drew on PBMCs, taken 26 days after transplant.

CDR3 amino acids: CASSAGLAVEQFF. In DNA, the CDR3 is TGTGCCAGCAGCGCGGGACTAGCGGTTGAGCAGTTCTTC. The chain combines TRBV11-2 with TRBJ2-1; 11 nucleotides agree with TRBD2. Trimming took 5 bases from V and 9 from J; bases not matched to a gene: 3. In germline, CDR1 is SGHAT, CDR2 FQNNGV. The CDR3 loop spans 13 amino acids. Full variable domain (rest looked up from reference TRBV11-2 and TRBJ2-1): EAGVAQSPRYKIIEKRQSVAFWCNPISGHATLYWYQQILGQGPKLLIQFQNNGVVDDSQLPKDRFSAERLKGVDSTLKIQPAKLEDSAVYLCASSAGLAVEQFFGPGTRLTVL.